This entry features one T cell receptor (beta chain) sequence. What it recognizes is unknown. Repertoires were generated with immunoSEQ multiplex PCR, while TCRdb's copy carries only in-frame clones and drops some. Altogether 35,000 to 55,000 clones are present, approximately 80% being singletons, with the ten largest covering about 2%. This sample was taken from a study of OX40 agonist ivuxolimab in advanced cancers. Overall study findings and caveats: There were also nonresponders showing low normalized T-cell clonal expansion.

The germline V gene has CDR1 SEHNR and CDR2 FQNEAQ (reference sequence). Trimming pared 6 bases from V and 7 bases from J, leaving 15 bases between. The CDR3 contains 14 residues. This sequence originates from an adult with an advanced solid tumor such as melanoma, head and neck, liver or kidney cancer. The material sequenced was CD4+ or CD8+ T cells sorted from blood, taken in a trial of the OX40 agonist ivuxolimab. V gene TRBV7-9 combines with J gene TRBJ2-2, with D perhaps TRBD1 or TRBD2 (6 bases each). The CDR3 reads CASRWGAQGGELFF. The CDR3 DNA reads TGTGCCAGCAGGTGGGGGGCGCAAGGCGGGGAGCTGTTTTTT.